Below, one TCR beta chain is given with its context. What it binds is not known. This sample is drawn from a study of T-cell memory formation after mild COVID-19. Study-wide results and caveats: Clones that contracted from day 15 to 85 were balanced CD4/CD8, while later expanders leaned CD4+. CD8+ contracting clones occupied EMRA, while CD4+ ones occupied mainly CM and EM. Cross-reactive memory apparently joined, as some responding clones appeared in pre-infection memory.

This CDR3 is 14 amino acids long. Trimming took 4 bases from V and 8 from J; bases not matched to a gene: 9. Germline V gives CDR1 SQVTM, CDR2 ANQGSEA. The authors produced TCR alpha and TCR beta cDNA libraries with sample barcodes and UMIs by 5'RACE using constant-segment primers. TCRdb re-called the 5' RACE reads with MiXCR, one entry per CDR3 protein. The table has 390,000 or so distinct CDR3 sequences, about a sixth seen once; the top ten hold under 25%. Source material: PBMCs or a T cell subset sorted from them (not recorded which). The chain is built from TRBV29-1 and TRBJ2-2; 8 bases match TRBD2. This receptor was taken from a man aged 18 to 30 who had mild COVID-19 (a few samples of this study predate the infection). Cell type and time point are not known. The CDR3 loop reads CSVGFGGASGELFF. The CDR3 bases are TGCAGCGTTGGATTCGGGGGGGCGTCTGGGGAGCTGTTTTTT.